This TCR beta chain was identified in a study of post-analysis software for immune sequencing data. Broader study findings: Four or five TRBV segments (TRBV5-6, TRBV5-1 and TRBV20-1 among them) occurred more frequently in patients than in controls.

The CDR3 length is 14 residues. The V end lost 3 bases, the J end lost 8 bases, and 11 bases lay between the germline ends. Presence of unique molecular identifiers characterized the TCR beta cDNA libraries. TCRdb redid the calling of the PCR reads with MiXCR, one entry per CDR3 protein. The top ten hold around 5% of the sample, which has around 250,000 distinct CDR3 sequences, 35% to 40% seen once. Concerning this clonotype itself: Antigen: not known.

This rearrangement joins TRBV12-3 or TRBV12-4 to TRBJ1-6; no clear D. This sequence was found in a girl aged 10-17 years with multiple sclerosis. What was sequenced was blood. CDR3 in amino acids: CASSLGLADSPLHF. The CDR3 DNA follows: TGTGCCAGCAGTTTGGGCCTGGCGGATTCACCCCTCCACTTT.